This T cell receptor (beta chain) was sequenced in a study of T cell responses to AZD1222 COVID-19 vaccine. Libraries were prepared by immunoSEQ multiplex PCR; TCRdb keeps only in-frame clonotypes and omits some of them. In the table there are some 64,000 clones, 75% to 95% of which are singletons. V was clipped by 7 bases and J by 6 bases, with 9 bases between them. Germline V gene sequence: CDR1 MDHEN, CDR2 SYDVKM. This CDR3 comprises 11 residues. Broader study findings: There were vaccine-associated CD4 TCRs across spike, dominant at 160-218 and 743-854. A reported finding is that nearly half of spike-specific TCRs target unmutated variant regions.

For this clone: As yet, its antigen is unknown.

V usage is TRBV28 and J usage is TRBJ1-1; D unclear. The source was peripheral blood, collected 28 days after the second dose of the MenACWY control vaccine. The receptor was isolated from an adult who received the MenACWY meningococcal vaccine as a control. CDR3 sequence reads: CASTILAEAFF. The CDR3 DNA reads TGTGCCAGCACCATTTTGGCTGAAGCTTTCTTT.